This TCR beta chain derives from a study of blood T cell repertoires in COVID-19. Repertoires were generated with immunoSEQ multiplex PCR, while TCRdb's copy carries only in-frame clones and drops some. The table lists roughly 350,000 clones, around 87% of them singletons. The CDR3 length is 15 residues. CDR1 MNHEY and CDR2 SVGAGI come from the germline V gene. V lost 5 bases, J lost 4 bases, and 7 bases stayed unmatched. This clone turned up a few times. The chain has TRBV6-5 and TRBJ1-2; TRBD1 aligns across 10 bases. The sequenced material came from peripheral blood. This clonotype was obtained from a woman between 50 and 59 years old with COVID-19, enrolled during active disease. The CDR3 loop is CASSRDRGTSYGYTF. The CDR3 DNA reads TGTGCCAGCAGTCGGGACAGGGGAACGAGCTATGGCTACACCTTC.